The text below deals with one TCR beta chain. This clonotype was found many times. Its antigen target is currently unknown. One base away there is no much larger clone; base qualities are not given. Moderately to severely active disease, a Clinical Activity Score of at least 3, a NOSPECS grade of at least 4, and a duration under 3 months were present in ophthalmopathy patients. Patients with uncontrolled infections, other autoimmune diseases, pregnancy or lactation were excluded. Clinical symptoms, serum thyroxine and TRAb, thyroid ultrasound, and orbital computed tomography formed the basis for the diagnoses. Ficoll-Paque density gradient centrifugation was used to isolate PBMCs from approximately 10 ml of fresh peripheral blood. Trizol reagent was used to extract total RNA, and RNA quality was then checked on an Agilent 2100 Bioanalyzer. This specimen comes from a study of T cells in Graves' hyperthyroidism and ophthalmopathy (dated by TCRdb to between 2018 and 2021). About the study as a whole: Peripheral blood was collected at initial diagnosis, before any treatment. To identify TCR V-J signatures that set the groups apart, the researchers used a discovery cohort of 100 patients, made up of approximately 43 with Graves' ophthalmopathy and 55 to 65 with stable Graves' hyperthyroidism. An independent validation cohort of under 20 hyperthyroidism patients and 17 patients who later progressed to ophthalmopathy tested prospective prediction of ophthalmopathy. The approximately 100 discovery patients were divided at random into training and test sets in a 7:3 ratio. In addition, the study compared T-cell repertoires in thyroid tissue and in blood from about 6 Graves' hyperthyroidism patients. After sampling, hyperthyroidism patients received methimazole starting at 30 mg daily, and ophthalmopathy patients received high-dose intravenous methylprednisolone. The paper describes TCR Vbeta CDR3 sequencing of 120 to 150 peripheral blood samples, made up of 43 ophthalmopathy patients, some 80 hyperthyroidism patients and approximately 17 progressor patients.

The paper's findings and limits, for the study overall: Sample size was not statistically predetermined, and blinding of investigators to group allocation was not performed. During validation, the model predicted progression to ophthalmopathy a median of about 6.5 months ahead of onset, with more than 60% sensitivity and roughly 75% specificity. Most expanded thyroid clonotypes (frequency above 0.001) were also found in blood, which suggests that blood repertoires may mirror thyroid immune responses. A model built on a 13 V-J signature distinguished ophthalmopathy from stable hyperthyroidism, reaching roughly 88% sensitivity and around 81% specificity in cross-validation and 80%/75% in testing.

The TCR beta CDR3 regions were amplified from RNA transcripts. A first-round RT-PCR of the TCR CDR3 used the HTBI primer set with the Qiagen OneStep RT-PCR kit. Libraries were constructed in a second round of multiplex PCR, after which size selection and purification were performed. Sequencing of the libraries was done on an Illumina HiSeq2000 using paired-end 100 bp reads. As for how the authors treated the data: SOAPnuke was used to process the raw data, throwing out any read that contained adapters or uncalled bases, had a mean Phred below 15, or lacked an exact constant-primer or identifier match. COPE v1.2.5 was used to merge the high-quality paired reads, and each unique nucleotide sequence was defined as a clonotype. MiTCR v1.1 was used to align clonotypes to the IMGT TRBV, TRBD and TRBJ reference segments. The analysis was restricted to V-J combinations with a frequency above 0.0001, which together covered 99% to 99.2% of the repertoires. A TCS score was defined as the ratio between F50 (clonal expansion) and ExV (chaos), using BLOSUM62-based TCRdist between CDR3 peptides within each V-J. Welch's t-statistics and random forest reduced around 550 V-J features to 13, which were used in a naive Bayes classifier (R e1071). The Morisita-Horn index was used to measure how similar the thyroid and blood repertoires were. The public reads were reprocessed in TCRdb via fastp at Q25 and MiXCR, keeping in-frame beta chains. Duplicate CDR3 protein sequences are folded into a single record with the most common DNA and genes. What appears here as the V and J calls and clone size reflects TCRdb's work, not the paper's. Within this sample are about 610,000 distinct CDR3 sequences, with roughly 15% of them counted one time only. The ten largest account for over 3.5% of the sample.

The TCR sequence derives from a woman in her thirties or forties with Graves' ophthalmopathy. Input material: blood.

The base sequence is TGTGCCAGCAGTCCCTGGACAGGGGGGAGTACTGAAGCTTTCTTT. Protein translation: CASSPWTGGSTEAFF. Recombination joined TRBV6-2 or TRBV6-3 with TRBJ1-1; 10 junctional bases match TRBD1. Reading the germline V gene gives CDR1 MNHEY and CDR2 SVGEGT. From cysteine to phenylalanine, the CDR3 is 15 amino acids long. Here the CDR3 DNA is all that survives: 45 bases in frame from base 1. Trimming takes 5 bases off V and 5 bases off J; junction bases not matched to a gene: 8.